A single sample gave rise to the 9 T cell receptor beta chains below, sequenced in a study of spatial heterogeneity in lung cancer. Stated time point: sample taken at primary tumor resection. From the 5' RACE reads, TCRdb called clonotypes with MiXCR, one entry per CDR3 protein. This sample yields over 45,000 distinct CDR3 sequences, of which about 5.8% are seen a single time; over 8.5% belongs to the top ten. The material sequenced was PBMCs, taken at surgery. The origin of the receptors is a male donor with early-stage non-small cell lung cancer.

This clonotype was detected ten times or more. The V and J genes are TRBV20-1 and TRBJ1-4, with 10 nucleotides matching TRBD1. Trimming took 5 bases from V and 7 from J; bases not matched to a gene: 4. CDR3 size: 13 residues. The germline V gene has CDR1 DFQATT and CDR2 SNEGSKA (reference sequence). CDR3 region: CSAWTGGFEKLFF. As DNA, the CDR3 is TGCAGTGCTTGGACAGGGGGTTTTGAAAAACTGTTTTTT.

This clonotype showed up many times. The V call is TRBV24-1, the J call TRBJ2-3; 10 bases are a match to TRBD2. The CDR3 covers 15 residues. The germline CDR1 and CDR2 sequences are KGHDR and SFDVKD. With V trimmed by 5 bases and J by 3 bases, 4 bases remained unmatched. The CDR3 region is CATSGLAGGTDTQYF. The CDR3 region has the DNA TGTGCCACCAGTGGTTTAGCGGGAGGAACAGATACGCAGTATTTT.

This clonotype appeared many times. V gene TRBV7-9 combines with J gene TRBJ2-3, with D maybe TRBD2 (6 bases). The germline V and J ends were trimmed by 1 base and 6 bases, with 17 bases remaining between them. There are 16 residues in the CDR3. Germline V gives CDR1 SEHNR, CDR2 FQNEAQ (reference sequence). This chain's CDR3 is CASSLVTRRRHDTQYF. In nucleotides, the CDR3 is TGTGCCAGCAGCTTAGTGACTAGGAGGCGTCACGATACGCAGTATTTT. Full variable domain (outside the CDR3, taken from reference TRBV7-9 and TRBJ2-3): DTGVSQNPRHKITKRGQNVTFRCDPISEHNRLYWYRQTLGQGPEFLTYFQNEAQLEKSRLLSDRFSAERPKGSFSTLEIQRTEQGDSAMYLCASSLVTRRRHDTQYFGPGTRLTVL.

The sample holds a few counts of this clonotype. This rearrangement joins TRBV10-3 to TRBJ2-3; the match to TRBD2 covers 10 bases. Trimming removed 4 bases from V and 5 bases from J; junction bases left unmatched: 9. Germline V CDR1 and CDR2: ENHRY, SYGVKD. The CDR3 contains 16 residues. CDR3 coding DNA: TGTGCCATCAGTGCCGCTAGCGGGAGTCTCATAGATACGCAGTATTTT. Protein sequence: CAISAASGSLIDTQYF.

Many counts were recorded for this clonotype. This rearrangement joins TRBV2 to TRBJ2-1, with D possibly being TRBD1 (6 bases). The CDR3 consists of 16 residues. The V and J ends lost 2 bases and 3 bases respectively, with 14 bases between them. CDR1 and CDR2 from the germline V gene are SNHLY and FYNNEI. The CDR3 region is CASSEIARGFYNEQFF. As DNA, the CDR3 is TGTGCCAGCAGTGAAATTGCCAGGGGTTTCTACAATGAGCAGTTCTTC.

This clonotype came up many times. The chain combines TRBV20-1 with TRBJ1-4; D gene uncertain. Trimming left V 1 base short and J 10 bases short, with 13 bases between. Germline loops: CDR1 DFQATT, CDR2 SNEGSKA (reference sequence). The CDR3 is 13 amino acids. As DNA, the CDR3 is TGCAGTGCTAGAGTCTCGGCGGTCGGAAAACTGTTTTTT. Protein: CSARVSAVGKLFF.

This clonotype was seen at least ten times. The chain joins TRBV20-1 to TRBJ2-5, with D perhaps assigned TRBD1 or TRBD2 (5 bases each). Trimming shortened V by 2 bases and J by 1 base, and 14 bases separated the two germline ends. The germline V gene encodes CDR1 DFQATT and CDR2 SNEGSKA (reference sequence). The CDR3 sequence is 15 residues long. CDR3 in DNA: TGCAGTGCTAGAATCCTTTCCGGGGCCCAAGAGACCCAGTACTTC. Protein product: CSARILSGAQETQYF.

This clonotype was counted ten times or more. The chain joins TRBV10-3 to TRBJ2-2; D gene unclear. Trimming took off 4 bases at V and 4 bases at J, with 13 bases between the two ends. Germline CDR1 ENHRY, CDR2 SYGVKD. This CDR3 spans 15 amino acids. CDR3: CAISGRLTGTGELFF. Written as DNA, the CDR3 is TGTGCCATCAGTGGACGCCTGACTGGCACCGGGGAGCTGTTTTTT.

This clonotype was seen many times. The CDR3, as DNA: TGCAGTGCTCTCCCCAGGGGGGTCCAGCCCCAGCATTTT. Its translation is CSALPRGVQPQHF. J is TRBJ1-5 and V is TRBV20-1; TRBD1 matches at 7 bases. Trimming cost V 5 bases and J 7 bases; bases outside gene matches: 8. Germline assignment: CDR1 DFQATT and CDR2 SNEGSKA (reference sequence). This CDR3 contains 13 residues.